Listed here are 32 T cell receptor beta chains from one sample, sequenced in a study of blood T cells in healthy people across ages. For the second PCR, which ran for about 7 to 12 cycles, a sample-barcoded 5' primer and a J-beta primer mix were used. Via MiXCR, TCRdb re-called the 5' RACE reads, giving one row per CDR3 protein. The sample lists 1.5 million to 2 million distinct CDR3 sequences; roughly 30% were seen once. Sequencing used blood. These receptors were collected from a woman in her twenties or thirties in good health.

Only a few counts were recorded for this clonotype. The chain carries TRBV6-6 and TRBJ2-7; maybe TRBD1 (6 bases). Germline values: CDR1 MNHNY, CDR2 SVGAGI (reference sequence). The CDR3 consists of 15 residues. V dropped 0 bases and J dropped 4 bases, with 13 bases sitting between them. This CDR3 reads CASSYSQGVGYEQYF. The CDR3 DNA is TGTGCCAGCAGTTACTCACAGGGAGTGGGATACGAGCAGTACTTC.

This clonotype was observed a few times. Here the CDR3 reads CRPSQGAEQYF. Written as DNA, the CDR3 is TGCAGACCCTCCCAGGGGGCCGAGCAGTACTTC. The chain is built from TRBV20-1 and TRBJ2-7; 8 bases line up with TRBD1. Germline values: CDR1 DFQATT, CDR2 SNEGSKA (reference sequence). The CDR3 length is 11 residues.

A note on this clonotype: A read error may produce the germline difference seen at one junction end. The CDR3 DNA follows: TGTGCCGGCAGCGTGACAGGCCAAGAGACCCGGTACTTC. Amino acid sequence: CAGSVTGQETRYF. This sequence joins TRBV5-6 and TRBJ2-5; D may be TRBD1 (6 bases). The CDR3 sequence is 13 residues long. Looked up from germline, CDR1 is SGHDT and CDR2 is YYEEEE.

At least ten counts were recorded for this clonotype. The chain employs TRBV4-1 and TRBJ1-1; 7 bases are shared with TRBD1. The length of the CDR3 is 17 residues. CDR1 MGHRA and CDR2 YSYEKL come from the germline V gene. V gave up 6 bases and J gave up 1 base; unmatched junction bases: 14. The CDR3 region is CASSLLPTGTGNTEAFF. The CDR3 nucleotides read TGCGCCAGCAGTCTGCTGCCGACAGGGACGGGGAACACTGAAGCTTTCTTT.

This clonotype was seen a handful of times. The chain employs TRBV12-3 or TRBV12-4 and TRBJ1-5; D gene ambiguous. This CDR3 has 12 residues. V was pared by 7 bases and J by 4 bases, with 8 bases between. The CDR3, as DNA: TGTGCCAGCACCCTCGTAAATCAGCCCCAGCATTTT. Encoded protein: CASTLVNQPQHF.

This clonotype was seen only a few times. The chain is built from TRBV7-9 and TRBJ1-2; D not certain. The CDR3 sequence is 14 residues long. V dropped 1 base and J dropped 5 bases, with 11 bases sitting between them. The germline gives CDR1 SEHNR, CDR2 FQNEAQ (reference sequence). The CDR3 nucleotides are TGTGCCAGCAGCTTAGTAGCCAGAGGGTATGGCTACACCTTC. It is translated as CASSLVARGYGYTF.

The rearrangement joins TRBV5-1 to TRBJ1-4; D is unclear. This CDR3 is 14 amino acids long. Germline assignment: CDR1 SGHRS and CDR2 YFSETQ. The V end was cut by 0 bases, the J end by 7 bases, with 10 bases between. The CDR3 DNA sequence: TGCGCCAGCAGCTTGGCCGCGGGCCGTGAAAAACTGTTTTTT. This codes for CASSLAAGREKLFF.

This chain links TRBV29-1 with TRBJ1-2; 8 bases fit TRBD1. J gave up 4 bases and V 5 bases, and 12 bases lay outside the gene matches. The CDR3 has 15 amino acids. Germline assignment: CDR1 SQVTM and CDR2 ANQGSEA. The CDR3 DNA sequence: TGCAGCGTTTCTTCTGGACAGGGCGTCGGCTATGGCTACACCTTC. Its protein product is CSVSSGQGVGYGYTF. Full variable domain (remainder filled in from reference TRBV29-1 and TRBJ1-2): SAVISQKPSRDICQRGTSLTIQCQVDSQVTMMFWYRQQPGQSLTLIATANQGSEATYESGFVIDKFPISRPNLTFSTLTVSNMSPEDSSIYLCSVSSGQGVGYGYTFGSGTRLTVV.

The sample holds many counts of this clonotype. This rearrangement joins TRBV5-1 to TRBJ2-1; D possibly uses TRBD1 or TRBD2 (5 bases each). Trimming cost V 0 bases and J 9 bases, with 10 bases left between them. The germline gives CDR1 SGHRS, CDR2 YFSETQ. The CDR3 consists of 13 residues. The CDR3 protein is CASSLVAGTEQFF. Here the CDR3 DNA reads TGCGCCAGCAGCTTGGTAGCAGGGACTGAGCAGTTCTTC.

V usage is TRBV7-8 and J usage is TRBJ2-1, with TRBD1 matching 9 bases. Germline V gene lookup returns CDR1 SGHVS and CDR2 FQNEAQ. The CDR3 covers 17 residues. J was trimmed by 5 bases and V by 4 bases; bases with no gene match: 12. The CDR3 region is CASSSNSRTGVNNEQFF. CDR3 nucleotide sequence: TGTGCCAGCAGCTCAAACTCCAGGACAGGGGTAAACAATGAGCAGTTCTTC.

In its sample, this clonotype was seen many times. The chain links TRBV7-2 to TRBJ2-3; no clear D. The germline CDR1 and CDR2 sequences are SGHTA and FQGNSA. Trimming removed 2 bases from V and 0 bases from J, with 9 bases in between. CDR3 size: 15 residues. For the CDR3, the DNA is TGTGCCAGCAGCTTAACCCTTGCTAGCACAGATACGCAGTATTTT. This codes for CASSLTLASTDTQYF.

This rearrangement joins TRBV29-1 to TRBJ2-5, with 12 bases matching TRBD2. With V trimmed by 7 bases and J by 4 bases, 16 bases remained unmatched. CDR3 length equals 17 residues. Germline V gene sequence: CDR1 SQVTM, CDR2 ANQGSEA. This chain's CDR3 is CSGDLAGGPMFVETQYF. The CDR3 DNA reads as TGCAGCGGTGACCTAGCGGGAGGGCCGATGTTTGTAGAGACCCAGTACTTC.

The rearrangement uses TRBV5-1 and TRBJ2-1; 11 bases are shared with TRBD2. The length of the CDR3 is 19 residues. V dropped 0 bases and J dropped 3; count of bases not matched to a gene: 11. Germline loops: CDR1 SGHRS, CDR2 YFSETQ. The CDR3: CASSLELAGDKQNYNEQFF. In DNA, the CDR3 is TGCGCCAGCAGCTTGGAACTAGCGGGGGACAAACAAAACTACAATGAGCAGTTCTTC. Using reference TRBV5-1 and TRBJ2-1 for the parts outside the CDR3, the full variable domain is KAGVTQTPRYLIKTRGQQVTLSCSPISGHRSVSWYQQTPGQGLQFLFEYFSETQRNKGNFPGRFSGRQFSNSRSEMNVSTLELGDSALYLCASSLELAGDKQNYNEQFFGPGTRLTVL.

The CDR3 here is CASSPRLTTHNEQFF. Here the CDR3 DNA reads TGTGCCAGCAGCCCCAGACTTACCACCCACAATGAGCAGTTCTTC. V is TRBV9 and J is TRBJ2-1, with D uncertain. V was shortened by 4 bases and J by 5 bases, with 16 bases between the two germline ends. Germline CDR1 is SGDLS and CDR2 is YYNGEE. The CDR3 is 15 residues long.

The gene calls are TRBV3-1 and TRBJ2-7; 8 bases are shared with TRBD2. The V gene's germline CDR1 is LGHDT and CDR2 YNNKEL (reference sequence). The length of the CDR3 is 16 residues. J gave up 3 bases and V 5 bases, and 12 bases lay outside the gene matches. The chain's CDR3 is CASSSALAEYHYEQYF. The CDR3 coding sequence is TGTGCCAGCAGCTCGGCACTAGCGGAATATCACTACGAGCAGTACTTC.

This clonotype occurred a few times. The DNA of the CDR3 is TGTGCCAGCAGCTTAGAGGCAGGGGGAAACTATGGCTACACCTTC. Translated, it gives CASSLEAGGNYGYTF. The chain links TRBV7-9 to TRBJ1-2, with 7 positions matching TRBD1. J lost 2 bases, V lost 1 base, and 4 bases had no gene match. The CDR3 loop spans 15 amino acids. Per germline, CDR1 SEHNR and CDR2 FQNEAQ (reference sequence).

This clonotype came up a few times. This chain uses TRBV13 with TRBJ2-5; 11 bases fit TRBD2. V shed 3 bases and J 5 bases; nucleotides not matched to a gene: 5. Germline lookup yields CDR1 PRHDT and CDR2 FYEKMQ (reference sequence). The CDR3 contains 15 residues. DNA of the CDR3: TGTGCCAGCAGCTTTTTTGGGACTAGCGGTGAGACCCAGTACTTC. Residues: CASSFFGTSGETQYF.

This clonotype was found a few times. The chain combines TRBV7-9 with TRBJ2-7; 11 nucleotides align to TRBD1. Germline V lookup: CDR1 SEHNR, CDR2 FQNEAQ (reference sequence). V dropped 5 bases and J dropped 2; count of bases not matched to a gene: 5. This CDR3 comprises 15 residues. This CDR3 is CASSGQGAHPYEQYF. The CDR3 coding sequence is TGTGCCAGCAGCGGACAGGGGGCGCACCCCTACGAGCAGTACTTC. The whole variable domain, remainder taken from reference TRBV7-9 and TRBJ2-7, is DTGVSQNPRHKITKRGQNVTFRCDPISEHNRLYWYRQTLGQGPEFLTYFQNEAQLEKSRLLSDRFSAERPKGSFSTLEIQRTEQGDSAMYLCASSGQGAHPYEQYFGPGTRLTVT.

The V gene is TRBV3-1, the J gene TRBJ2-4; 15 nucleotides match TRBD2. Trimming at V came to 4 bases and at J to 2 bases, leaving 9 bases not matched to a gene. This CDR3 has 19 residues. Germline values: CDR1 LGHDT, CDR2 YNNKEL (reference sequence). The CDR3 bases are TGTGCCAGCAGCCGAGGACTAGCGGGAGGGCCAAAATCCAAAAACATTCAGTACTTC. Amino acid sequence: CASSRGLAGGPKSKNIQYF.

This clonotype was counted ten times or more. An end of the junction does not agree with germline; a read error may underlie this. CDR3 amino acids: CALRTVLHTYTF. The CDR3 DNA is TGTGCCCTCAGGACAGTCCTGCATACCTACACCTTC. The chain is built from TRBV10-3 and TRBJ1-2; perhaps TRBD1 as D (6 bases). The CDR3 extends over 12 amino acids. From germline, CDR1 is ENHRY and CDR2 SYGVKD.

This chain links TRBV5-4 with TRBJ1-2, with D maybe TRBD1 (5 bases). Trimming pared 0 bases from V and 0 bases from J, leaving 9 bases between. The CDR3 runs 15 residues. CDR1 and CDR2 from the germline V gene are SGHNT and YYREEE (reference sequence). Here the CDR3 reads CASSLAGRPNYGYTF. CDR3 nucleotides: TGTGCCAGCAGCTTGGCGGGACGGCCTAACTATGGCTACACCTTC.

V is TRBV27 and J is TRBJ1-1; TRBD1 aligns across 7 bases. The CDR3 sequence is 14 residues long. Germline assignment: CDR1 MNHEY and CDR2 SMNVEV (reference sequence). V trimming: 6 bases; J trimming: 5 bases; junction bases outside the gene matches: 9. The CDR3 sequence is CASSRGTAGTEAFF. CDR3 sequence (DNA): TGTGCCAGCAGCCGCGGGACAGCGGGAACTGAAGCTTTCTTT.

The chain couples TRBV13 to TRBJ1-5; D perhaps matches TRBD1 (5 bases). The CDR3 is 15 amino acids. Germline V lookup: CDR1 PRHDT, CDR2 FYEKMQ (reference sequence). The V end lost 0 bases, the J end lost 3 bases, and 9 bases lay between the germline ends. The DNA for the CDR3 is TGTGCCAGCAGCTTAGGCATAGGGGTCAATCAGCCCCAGCATTTT. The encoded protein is CASSLGIGVNQPQHF.

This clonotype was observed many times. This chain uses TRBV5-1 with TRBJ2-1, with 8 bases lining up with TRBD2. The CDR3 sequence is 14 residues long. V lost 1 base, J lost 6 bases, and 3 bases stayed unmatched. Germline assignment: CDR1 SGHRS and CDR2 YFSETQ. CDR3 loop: CASSLTSGGNEQFF. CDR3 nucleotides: TGCGCCAGCAGCTTGACTAGCGGAGGCAATGAGCAGTTCTTC.

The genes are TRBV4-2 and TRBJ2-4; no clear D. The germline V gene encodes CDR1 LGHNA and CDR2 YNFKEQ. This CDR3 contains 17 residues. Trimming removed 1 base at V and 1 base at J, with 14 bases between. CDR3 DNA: TGTGCCAGCAGCCAAGTTGGCGATAAGATCGCCAAAAACATTCAGTACTTC. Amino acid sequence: CASSQVGDKIAKNIQYF.

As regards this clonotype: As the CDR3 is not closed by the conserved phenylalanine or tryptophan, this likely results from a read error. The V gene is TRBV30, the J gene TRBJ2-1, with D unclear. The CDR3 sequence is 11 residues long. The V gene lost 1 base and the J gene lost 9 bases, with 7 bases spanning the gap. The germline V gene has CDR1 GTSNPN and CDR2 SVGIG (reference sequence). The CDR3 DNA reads TGTGCCTGGAGTGAGGTTAGTGAGCAGTTCTCC. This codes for CAWSEVSEQFS.

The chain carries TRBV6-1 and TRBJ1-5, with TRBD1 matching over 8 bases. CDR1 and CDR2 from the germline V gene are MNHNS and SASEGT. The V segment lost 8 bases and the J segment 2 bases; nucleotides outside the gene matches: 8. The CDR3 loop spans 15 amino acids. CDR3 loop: CASGTGRLGNQPQHF. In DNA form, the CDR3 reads TGTGCCAGCGGGACAGGACGTTTGGGCAATCAGCCCCAGCATTTT.

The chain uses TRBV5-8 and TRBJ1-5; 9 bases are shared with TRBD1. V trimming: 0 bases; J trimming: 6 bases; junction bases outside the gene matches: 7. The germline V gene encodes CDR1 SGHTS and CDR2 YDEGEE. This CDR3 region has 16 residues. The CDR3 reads CASSLVGQGPSQPQHF. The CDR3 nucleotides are TGTGCCAGCAGCTTGGTGGGACAGGGACCCAGTCAGCCCCAGCATTTT.

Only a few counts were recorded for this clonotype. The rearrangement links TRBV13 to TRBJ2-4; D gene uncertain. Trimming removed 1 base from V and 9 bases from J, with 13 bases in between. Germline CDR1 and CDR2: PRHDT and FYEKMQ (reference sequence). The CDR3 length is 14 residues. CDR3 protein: CASSLVGMGSIQYF. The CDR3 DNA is TGTGCCAGCAGCTTAGTGGGGATGGGCAGCATTCAGTACTTC.

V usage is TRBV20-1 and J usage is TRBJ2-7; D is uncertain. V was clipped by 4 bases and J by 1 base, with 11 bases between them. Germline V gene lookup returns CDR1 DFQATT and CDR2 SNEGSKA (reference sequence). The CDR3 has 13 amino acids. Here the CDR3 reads CSAINSESYEQYF. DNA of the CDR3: TGCAGTGCTATCAACAGTGAATCCTACGAGCAGTACTTC.

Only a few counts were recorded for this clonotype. In DNA, the CDR3 is TGTGCCAGCAGCCAAGCCTCGGCGGGACTAGCCAGGGAAGAGACCCAGTACTTC. It is translated as CASSQASAGLAREETQYF. V usage is TRBV4-2 and J usage is TRBJ2-5; 9 positions agree with TRBD2. This CDR3 is built from 18 residues. The J segment lost 3 bases and the V segment lost 1 base, leaving 12 bases of the junction unmatched. From germline, CDR1 is LGHNA and CDR2 YNFKEQ.

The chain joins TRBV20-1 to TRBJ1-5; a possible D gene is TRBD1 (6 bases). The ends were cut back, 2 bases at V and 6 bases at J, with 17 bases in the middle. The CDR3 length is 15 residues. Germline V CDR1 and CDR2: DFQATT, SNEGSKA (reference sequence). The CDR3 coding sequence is TGCAGTGCTAGATCAGATCCAGGGGAATGTCAGCCCCAGCATTTT. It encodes CSARSDPGECQPQHF.